This paragraph covers one T cell receptor beta chain sequence. What antigen it recognizes has not been identified. No base quality values were provided; no much bigger clone lies one nucleotide off. Instrument used: Illumina HiSeq 1500. Using fastp trimming at Q25 and MiXCR clonotype assembly, TCRdb reanalyzed the public sequencing data and kept in-frame beta chains. Records with the same CDR3 protein are collapsed into one entry carrying the most frequent genes and DNA. This sample lists a few hundred thousand distinct CDR3 sequences; approximately 15% were detected once. Of the sample, less than 60% is held by the ten largest clones. This record belongs to a study of T cell repertoires in cytomegalovirus infection (dated by TCRdb to between 2017 and 2020). In terms of the full investigation: Donor HLA type was relevant to the analysis, as public TCR beta signatures indicated carriage of CMV infection together with the matching HLA type.

V gives up 3 bases and J gives up 0 bases, and the segment between their germline ends measures 10 bases. CDR1 and CDR2, per the germline V gene, are MDHEN and SYDVKM. The cysteine opens and the phenylalanine closes a CDR3 of 15 amino acids. The retained sequence is limited to the CDR3, 45 bases, with the frame set at the first base. The study at large found these results: In both this cohort and an independent cohort of several hundred donors, the cumulative frequency of public TCR beta family members distinguished carriers of CMV infection plus the relevant HLA type. The ex vivo response was dominated by HLA-C-restricted CMV-specific TCR beta clonotypes, which also provided the single most frequent clonotype in two of eight donors.

The sequence derives from a human donor in good health (CMV status not recorded). Some clones in this sample may be carry-over from other donors' samples. Specimen: CD8+ T cells from PBMCs. The V gene is TRBV28 and the J gene is TRBJ2-3, with a tentative D gene TRBD2 over 5 matching bases. The nucleotide sequence reads as follows: TGTGCCAGCAGTTTGGGCAGGACTAGCACAGATACGCAGTATTTT. The translation is CASSLGRTSTDTQYF.